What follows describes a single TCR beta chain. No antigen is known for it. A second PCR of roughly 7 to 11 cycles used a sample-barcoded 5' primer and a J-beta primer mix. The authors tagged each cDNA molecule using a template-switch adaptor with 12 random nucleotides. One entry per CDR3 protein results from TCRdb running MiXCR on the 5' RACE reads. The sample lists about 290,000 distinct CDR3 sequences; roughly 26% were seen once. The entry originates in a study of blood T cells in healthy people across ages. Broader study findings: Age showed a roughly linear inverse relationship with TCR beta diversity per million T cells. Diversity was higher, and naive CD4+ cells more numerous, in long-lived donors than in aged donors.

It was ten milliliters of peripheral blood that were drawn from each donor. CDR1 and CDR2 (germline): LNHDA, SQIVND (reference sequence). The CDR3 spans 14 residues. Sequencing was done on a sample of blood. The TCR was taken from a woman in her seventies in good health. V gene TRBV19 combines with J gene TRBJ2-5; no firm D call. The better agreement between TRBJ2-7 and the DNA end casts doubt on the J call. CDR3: CASSMDRASYEQYF. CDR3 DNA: TGTGCCAGTAGTATGGACCGAGCGTCCTACGAGCAGTACTTC.